This T cell receptor (beta chain) was obtained from a study of blood T cell repertoires in COVID-19. CDR1 and CDR2 (germline): MNHNY, SVGAGI (reference sequence). The CDR3 loop spans 14 amino acids. V was pared by 6 bases and J by 6 bases, with 11 bases of the junction left unmatched. Profiled with immunoSEQ multiplex PCR; TCRdb holds only in-frame clones, not every one. The sample carries approximately 210,000 clones, around 89% recorded once. This TCR was sampled from a woman between 18 and 29 years old who had recovered from COVID-19. Sequencing was performed on PBMCs or T cells enriched from blood (not recorded which). The rearrangement joins TRBV6-6 to TRBJ2-7, with 7 bases identical to TRBD1. DNA of the CDR3: TGTGCCAGCAGCTCAAATACAGGGGCCTCCGAGCAGTACTTC. This translates into CASSSNTGASEQYF.